This T cell receptor (beta chain) was retrieved from a study of cytomegalovirus exposure and HLA in healthy donors listed by TCRdb under 2017. For the wider study: According to an earlier analysis of a few hundred of the donors, about 179 million T cells yielded roughly 110 million unique TCR beta sequences and around 280 Gb of sequence data. Approximately 310 gigabases of sequencing data and 70 million to 100 million unique TCR sequences were included in an early release covering 500 to 750 HLA-typed donors. Among the roughly 380 genotyped donors, approximately 76% belonged to the genetic ancestry cluster associated with self-reported Caucasian donors. The study aimed to test whether signatures of past pathogen exposure could be identified by cataloging public T cell receptors. The study profiled the T cell repertoires of about 720 subjects by immunosequencing and related them to cytomegalovirus serostatus. Besides the first cohort of under 700 subjects, a separate validation cohort made up of 120 different subjects was used. To predict cytomegalovirus infection status, the study combined high-throughput TCR immunosequencing, statistical association of individual TCRs with disease status, and machine learning. A later analysis re-examined previously published TCR beta repertoires from just over 650 donors and added high-resolution HLA genotyping to investigate patterns of TCR occurrence. Rather than drawing on any new phenotypic data, the later analysis identified candidate immune exposures from TCR beta sequences and the way those sequences occurred across donors. To decide whether each TCR beta V gene segment behaved as functional or pseudogenic, an earlier analysis of several hundred of the donors relied on high-throughput TCR beta sequencing. Donor age, sex, ethnicity and CMV serostatus were compiled alongside the repertoire data. In a later genetic analysis, genome-wide SNP genotypes for about three fifths of the roughly 670 donors were used, and that subset was treated as a discovery cohort. All discovery cohort repertoires had been generated on a single sequencing platform. Class I and class II HLA loci were covered by the typing at four-digit resolution. The number of donors typed differed by locus, with roughly 629-640 for A, B, C, DRB1 and DQB1, around 500 for DQA1, approximately 570 for DPA1, and roughly 450 for DPB1. Because of strong linkage in the cohort, 4 to 6 DR-DQ haplotypes were treated as single units for association and clustering. On average, around 240,000 unique TCR beta nucleotide sequences were sequenced per donor among roughly 430 genotyped donors of the cohort, with roughly 20% of those sequences being non-productive.

Between the V and J ends, shortened by 1 base and 3 bases respectively, the junction contains 12 bases. The germline V gene supplies CDR1 SGDLS and CDR2 YYNGEE. The CDR3 spans 15 residues, from the cysteine through the phenylalanine. The CDR3 DNA has 45 bases and is translated from base 1. To prepare the library, the immunoSEQ multiplex PCR assay was applied. A mixture of 60 forward primers for TCR Vbeta segments and 13 reverse primers for TCR Jbeta segments was used in the multiplex PCR. The CDR3 region of rearranged TCR beta genes was amplified from genomic DNA with a multiplex PCR assay. The amplified TCR beta libraries were sequenced on the Illumina HiSeq System as 87-base-pair reads. Per the original workflow: A later analysis counted about 76 million unique TCR beta chains across the 666 repertoires, and some 11 million of these chains were shared by at least two donors. A nearest-neighbor algorithm error-corrected the raw reads and collapsed the reads into unique sequences, merging closely related sequences to remove PCR and sequencing errors. To assign V, D and J gene segments, CDR3 sequences were aligned to IMGT reference sequences. For a sequence to be retained, a match of at least six nucleotides was required to both a V gene segment and a J gene segment. A rearrangement was called productive if the CDR3 had no stop codons and remained in frame with V and J, and every other rearrangement was called non-productive. CDR3 was defined by IMGT convention, running from the second conserved V-encoded cysteine to the conserved J-encoded phenylalanine. Sequences without an unambiguous match to a single V gene segment were excluded from the earlier analysis of approximately 600 of the donors. An earlier analysis of 587 of the donors called V segments functional above 56.7% productive rearrangements and segregating when the between-donor standard deviation exceeded 5%. A statistical classification framework was built for diagnosing cytomegalovirus status from the catalog of TCR beta chain sequences. In a later analysis, V and J genes were assigned by comparing TCR nucleotide sequences against IMGT/GENE-DB human TR gene sequences. A later analysis assigned CDR3 sequences and most-parsimonious VDJ recombination scenarios with the TCRdist pipeline. In a later analysis, every TCR beta chain was defined by the combination of its CDR3 amino acid sequence and its V-gene family, and reads without a unique V-gene family were dropped. To address suspected cross-contamination and a sequencing artifact, a later analysis removed over 500 highly shared, low-generation-probability nucleotide sequences. In a later analysis, a clonal expansion index for each public chain was calculated from normalized within-repertoire ranks of inferred template counts. Generation probabilities in a later analysis came from a VDJ recombination model fitted to out-of-frame rearrangements, and those results were checked against IGoR. In a later analysis, hypergeometric tests were used to score TCR-TCR, TCR-HLA and TCR-CMV co-occurrence, with a repertoire-size bias correction applied to TCR pairs. In a later analysis, false discovery rates were estimated by permuting HLA or CMV assignments 20 times. A later analysis grouped co-occurring TCRs with DBSCAN, adding TCRdist sequence similarity when clustering within HLA-allele-positive subsets. For co-occurrence clustering, repertoires with fewer than 30,000 or more than 120,000 public chains were excluded, along with roughly 5 repertoires with anomalous nucleotide sharing. In its TCRdb copy, this immuneACCESS table keeps in-frame sequences only and misses some clones. Where compared with another copy, unresolved V genes explain less than half of these, and the others have no known cause. The D gene and trimming were derived from the DNA, and the V and J assignments and clone size from that table. The sample table records some 71,000 clones; roughly 76% of these occur just once. The ten largest clones add up to 3% to 4% of the sample.

To note about this clone: Its recognized antigen is unknown. It has no much larger one-base neighbor in the sample; base qualities were not kept. This specimen includes other DNA sequences encoding the same CDR3.

In total, around 600 healthy bone marrow donors made up the cohort. At the time of sampling, all cohort members were nominally healthy, though unrecorded immune exposures were likely present. The donor tested CMV seronegative and was one of the 352 seronegative cohort members. Every donor gave a peripheral blood sample, and the peripheral blood mononuclear cells from that sample were used for TCR beta sequencing. The Qiagen DNeasy Blood Extraction Kit was used to extract genomic DNA from the blood cell samples. General findings and caveats noted by the study authors: Roughly uniform sequencing depth across donors was assumed in presence/absence analyses, although this assumption may not hold. For the cohort, immune exposure information was limited to CMV serostatus. According to a later analysis, parvovirus B19, influenza, CMV and Epstein-Barr virus appeared linked to several top co-occurrence clusters. A further reported finding was that TCR beta sequences accurately predicted the HLA-A and HLA-B alleles for most subjects in the first cohort. A later analysis found that TCR association rates varied across HLA loci, with DRB1 alleles showing the most associated TCRs and HLA-C alleles the fewest. The classifier was reported to diagnose cytomegalovirus status with high specificity and sensitivity in both the original and validation cohorts. In a later genetic analysis, fewer N-insertions in productive TCRs were reported among donors in an Asian-associated ancestry cluster than the approximately 670-donor mean. Compared with equally common non-associated chains, HLA-associated TCR beta chains in a later analysis were more clonally expanded and had lower generation probabilities. Most TCR sequences were seen in very few donors, while some public TCRs were found in many individuals. An earlier analysis of roughly 570 of the donors showed that most TCR beta V segments appeared in productive rearrangements either about 87% or about 30% of the time, which broadly matched IMGT annotations. Because counts were too low, 15 or so rarely observed V segments, including chromosome 9 orphons, were excluded from the earlier analysis of 587 of the donors. Specific HLA alleles were associated with roughly 17,000 TCR beta sequences at a false discovery rate of 0.05 in a later analysis. In the study, around 150 TCR beta chains were listed as associated with cytomegalovirus. In vitro tests confirmed that three of the cytomegalovirus-associated TCR beta chains recognize cytomegalovirus antigens. V-gene and J-gene trimming of TCR beta chains was associated with a missense DCLRE1C variant in a later genetic analysis, and the association was replicated in an independent cohort. Because HLA typing was missing for some donors at each locus, association tests included only the typed subset. Because the 87-base-pair reads could not distinguish some IMGT-functional V segments, including TRBV6-2 and TRBV6-3, those segments were excluded. According to a later analysis, most CMV-associated TCR beta chains appeared to be HLA-restricted, and the HLA associations seemed to be driven largely by CMV exposure. The sequencing pipeline was judged likely to have produced a cluster of highly shared sequence variants as a technical artifact. When HLA alleles, especially DR and DQ, strongly co-occurred, TCR associations were difficult to assign to individual alleles. According to the authors, the approach could potentially be generalized to other disease states and immunological phenotypes. This cohort had only TCR beta chains sequenced, and the lack of alpha or paired-chain data limited which features could be detected. Correlated functional status among segregating V segments might be attributable to linkage disequilibrium, but an unknown experimental factor could not be ruled out.

What was sequenced was PBMCs. The chain is assembled from TRBV9 and TRBJ2-3; the D gene is not confidently resolved. The origin of this receptor is a man between 18 and 29 years old in good health and CMV-seronegative. The CDR3 here reads CASSVNPELTDTQYF. The nucleotide sequence reads TGTGCCAGCAGCGTAAATCCTGAACTTACAGATACGCAGTATTTT.